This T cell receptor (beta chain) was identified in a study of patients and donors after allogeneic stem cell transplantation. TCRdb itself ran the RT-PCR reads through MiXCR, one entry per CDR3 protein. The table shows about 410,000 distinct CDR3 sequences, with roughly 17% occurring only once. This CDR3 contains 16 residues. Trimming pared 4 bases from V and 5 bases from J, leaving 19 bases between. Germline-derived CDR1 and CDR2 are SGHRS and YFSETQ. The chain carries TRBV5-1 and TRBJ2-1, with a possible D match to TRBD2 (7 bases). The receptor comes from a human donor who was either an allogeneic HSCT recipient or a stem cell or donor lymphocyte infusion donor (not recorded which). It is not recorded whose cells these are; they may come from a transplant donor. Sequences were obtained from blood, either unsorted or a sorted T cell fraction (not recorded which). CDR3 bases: TGCGCCAGCAGCCCGGCTAGGGGGGGCCCCAACAATGAGCAGTTCTTC. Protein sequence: CASSPARGGPNNEQFF.